The 24 T cell receptor beta chains below were found in one sample sequenced in a study of blood T cells in healthy people across ages (dated by TCRdb to about 2015). Receptor libraries were prepared by 5' RACE. TCRdb names Illumina HiSeq 2500 as the instrument used. A second PCR of roughly 7 to 11 cycles was performed with a sample-barcoded 5' primer and a J-beta primer mix. Using fastp trimming at Q25 and MiXCR clonotype assembly, TCRdb reanalyzed the public sequencing data and kept in-frame beta chains. For every CDR3 protein sequence, its rows merge into one entry that carries the most common genes and DNA. The sample table records about 670,000 distinct CDR3 sequences; approximately 52% of these occur just once. The leading ten clones occupy roughly 12% of the sample. The source material was blood. These TCRs come from a woman of 80 years or more in good health.

This chain links TRBV29-1 with TRBJ2-1; tentatively, D is TRBD1 (5 bases). V lost 0 bases and J lost 13, with 22 bases in between. The CDR3 spans 15 residues. Germline-derived CDR1 and CDR2 are SQVTM and ANQGSEA. The CDR3: CSVEDQKTALGTQFF. The CDR3 nucleotides are TGCAGCGTTGAAGATCAAAAGACAGCCCTTGGCACTCAGTTCTTC.

In this sample, this clonotype turned up many times. The CDR3 spells CASRAGPTVSYEQYF. For the CDR3, the DNA is TGTGCCAGCAGGGCGGGACCAACCGTCTCCTACGAGCAGTACTTC. The chain is built from TRBV6-6 and TRBJ2-7; the D gene is possibly TRBD2 (6 bases). Germline V gene lookup returns CDR1 MNHNY and CDR2 SVGAGI (reference sequence). The V end was cut by 6 bases, the J end by 0 bases, with 15 bases between. The CDR3 runs to 15 residues.

This sequence joins TRBV28 and TRBJ2-3, with TRBD2 matching 12 bases. The CDR3 has 16 residues. Trimming at V came to 3 bases and at J to 5 bases, leaving 6 bases not matched to a gene. Germline V gene lookup returns CDR1 MDHEN and CDR2 SYDVKM. Here the CDR3 DNA reads TGTGCCAGCAGTTTGGTGAGGACTAGCGGGATAGATACGCAGTATTTT. It translates to CASSLVRTSGIDTQYF.

This clonotype was found many times. The V gene is TRBV20-1, the J gene TRBJ2-5; D may be TRBD1 (6 bases). The CDR3 runs to 15 residues. The V end was cut by 1 base, the J end by 10 bases, with 22 bases between. Looked up from germline, CDR1 is DFQATT and CDR2 is SNEGSKA (reference sequence). CDR3 amino acids: CSARVPSRPEGDQYF. The CDR3 DNA reads as TGCAGTGCTAGAGTCCCCTCTCGGCCAGAGGGGGACCAGTACTTC.

Points on this clonotype: Given a much more abundant clone one base away, this may be a read error. The rearrangement links TRBV12-3 or TRBV12-4 to TRBJ2-3; D gene uncertain. The CDR3 runs to 15 residues. V was clipped by 2 bases and J by 6 bases, with 15 bases between them. The CDR3 sequence is CASSLSRAPADTQYF. The CDR3, as DNA: TGTGCCAGCAGTTTAAGTAGAGCTCCCGCGGATACGCAGTATTTT.

This clonotype was counted a few times. The rearrangement links TRBV7-3 to TRBJ2-7, with TRBD2 as a possible D gene (6 bases). In germline, CDR1 is SGHTA, CDR2 FQGTGA. V shed 1 base and J shed 7 bases, with 14 bases lying between them. This CDR3 comprises 14 residues. CDR3 bases: TGTGCCAGCAGCTTAATCCCCGGGGGTTATGAGCAGTACTTC. This encodes CASSLIPGGYEQYF.

Turning to this clonotype: Just one base apart from a much larger clone, this may be a read error. This chain links TRBV20-1 with TRBJ2-3; D is possibly TRBD2 (7 bases). The germline V gene encodes CDR1 DFQATT and CDR2 SNEGSKA (reference sequence). This CDR3 is built from 15 residues. V was shortened by 6 bases and J by 1 base, with 17 bases between the two germline ends. The CDR3 DNA follows: TGCAGTGCCATCGCGAGGGGGAGGGGCACAGATACGCAGTATTTT. It encodes CSAIARGRGTDTQYF.

Turning to this clonotype: A read error may explain this, as a much larger clone is one base away. This chain joins TRBV28 and TRBJ2-7; 12 bases are a match to TRBD1. The CDR3 is 15 residues long. In germline, CDR1 is MDHEN, CDR2 SYDVKM. V lost 7 bases to trimming and J lost 7 bases; unmatched junction nucleotides: 11. The CDR3 loop is CASTPGTGGYNEQYF. DNA for the CDR3: TGTGCCAGCACCCCCGGGACAGGGGGCTACAATGAGCAGTACTTC.

The chain couples TRBV6-1 to TRBJ2-7, with 7 positions matching TRBD1. The length of the CDR3 is 14 residues. Per the germline V gene, CDR1 is MNHNS and CDR2 is SASEGT. Trimming at V came to 6 bases and at J to 4 bases, leaving 9 bases not matched to a gene. The CDR3, as DNA: TGTGCCAGCAGACGGACCGTGACAGGGTACGAGCAGTACTTC. Its translation is CASRRTVTGYEQYF.

The chain uses TRBV20-1 and TRBJ2-3, with TRBD2 identical over 12 bases. Germline V gene data show CDR1 as DFQATT and CDR2 as SNEGSKA (reference sequence). CDR3 length: 14 amino acids. V was clipped by 3 bases and J by 3 bases; unmatched bases: 1. The CDR3 loop is CSASTSGGTDTQYF. Here the CDR3 DNA reads TGCAGTGCTAGTACTAGCGGGGGGACAGATACGCAGTATTTT.

Ten or more counts support this clonotype. The chain is built from TRBV29-1 and TRBJ2-1; D could derive from TRBD1 or TRBD2 (6 bases each). Trimming took off 6 bases at V and 2 bases at J, with 14 bases between the two ends. The germline V gene has CDR1 SQVTM and CDR2 ANQGSEA. The CDR3 consists of 14 residues. The DNA of the CDR3 is TGCAGCGTAGTCAGCCGGGGGCCCTACAATGAGCAGTTCTTC. It yields the protein CSVVSRGPYNEQFF.

This clonotype occurred once. The CDR3 DNA follows: TGTGCCAGCAGCTTAGTCGGTGGCGGGGGTCACAATGAGCAGTTCTTC. Amino acid sequence: CASSLVGGGGHNEQFF. V usage is TRBV7-9 and J usage is TRBJ2-1, with TRBD2 matching 7 bases. Germline CDR1 is SEHNR and CDR2 is FQNEAQ (reference sequence). The CDR3 is 16 residues long. Trimming took 1 base from V and 5 from J; bases not matched to a gene: 8.

This clonotype was detected ten times or more. This chain joins TRBV7-2 and TRBJ1-2, with D unclear. The length of the CDR3 is 14 residues. V was shortened by 3 bases and J by 5 bases, with 13 bases between the two germline ends. Germline CDR1 is SGHTA and CDR2 is FQGNSA. CDR3 amino acids: CASSFTLGGYGYTF. For the CDR3, the DNA is TGTGCCAGCAGCTTTACCCTCGGAGGGTATGGCTACACCTTC.

The rearrangement uses TRBV27 and TRBJ1-1, with D maybe TRBD1 (5 bases). Germline assignment: CDR1 MNHEY and CDR2 SMNVEV (reference sequence). Trimming shortened V by 4 bases and J by 6 bases, and 15 bases separated the two germline ends. The CDR3 totals 14 residues. In nucleotides, the CDR3 is TGTGCCAGCAGTTCGACAGCGAGATGGTCTGAAGCTTTCTTT. It specifies CASSSTARWSEAFF.

Points on this clonotype: A much larger clonotype is one base distant, so this may be a read error. For the CDR3, the DNA is TGTGCCAGCAGCCGAGGTCCTAGCGACTACGAGCGGTACTTC. This encodes CASSRGPSDYERYF. This rearrangement joins TRBV9 to TRBJ2-5; TRBD2 might be the D (6 bases). Germline V gene sequence: CDR1 SGDLS, CDR2 YYNGEE. V lost 4 bases to trimming and J lost 13 bases, with 23 bases between them. The CDR3 covers 14 residues.

This clonotype was recorded a few times. The chain uses TRBV20-1 and TRBJ2-3, with TRBD2 identical over 7 bases. V lost 6 bases, J lost 6 bases, and 6 bases stayed unmatched. The CDR3 has 12 amino acids. Germline-derived CDR1 and CDR2 are DFQATT and SNEGSKA (reference sequence). CDR3 sequence reads: CSAFEGGDTQYF. The CDR3, as DNA: TGCAGTGCCTTTGAGGGAGGGGATACGCAGTATTTT.

This clonotype was counted once. V usage is TRBV9 and J usage is TRBJ2-5; 11 nucleotides align to TRBD2. V lost 4 bases, J lost 5 bases, and 10 bases stayed unmatched. Germline V lookup: CDR1 SGDLS, CDR2 YYNGEE. The CDR3 sequence is 16 residues long. DNA of the CDR3: TGTGCCAGCAGCCCCACTAGCGGGAGTGTGTATGAGACCCAGTACTTC. The encoded protein is CASSPTSGSVYETQYF.

Worth noting for this clonotype: The junction shows a germline mismatch at one end, possibly a read error. This chain joins TRBV10-3 and TRBJ1-3; no firm D call. Per germline, CDR1 ENHRY and CDR2 SYGVKD. The CDR3 totals 14 residues. CDR3 amino acids: CAVRLDASGNTIYF. CDR3 sequence (DNA): TGTGCCGTCAGACTGGACGCCTCTGGAAACACCATATATTTT.

The chain has TRBV20-1 and TRBJ2-6; D remains ambiguous. Trimming stripped 5 bases from V and 2 bases from J, with 4 bases between. The germline V gene encodes CDR1 DFQATT and CDR2 SNEGSKA (reference sequence). The CDR3 has 12 residues. The CDR3 sequence is CSAAPGANVLTF. CDR3 DNA: TGCAGTGCTGCCCCTGGGGCCAACGTCCTGACTTTC.

This clonotype was detected once. V and J are TRBV3-1 and TRBJ2-4, with D unclear. CDR1 is LGHDT, CDR2 YNNKEL, per germline (reference sequence). V gave up 4 bases and J gave up 13 bases, with 11 bases separating them. This CDR3 spans 11 amino acids. CDR3 DNA sequence: TGTGCCAGCAGCCGATCCTTTGAGCAGTACTTC. Protein product: CASSRSFEQYF.

The chain couples TRBV10-3 to TRBJ1-2; perhaps TRBD1 as D (5 bases). The V gene's germline CDR1 is ENHRY and CDR2 SYGVKD. V was cut by 6 bases and J by 8 bases, with 16 bases left in between. This CDR3 region has 13 residues. The CDR3 loop reads CAIRQMGGDGYTF. The DNA for the CDR3 is TGTGCCATCAGGCAGATGGGCGGGGACGGCTACACCTTC.

The chain carries TRBV4-3 and TRBJ2-7; maybe TRBD2 (6 bases). CDR1 LGHNA and CDR2 YSLEER come from the germline V gene. V gave up 2 bases and J gave up 1 base, with 15 bases separating them. This CDR3 contains 16 residues. This CDR3 reads CASSQTIGGLSYEQYF. CDR3 nucleotide sequence: TGCGCCAGCAGCCAAACCATTGGAGGGCTGTCCTACGAGCAGTACTTC.

This clonotype was counted only a few times. The chain recombines TRBV2 with TRBJ2-5; D is uncertain. V lost 5 bases to trimming and J lost 5 bases, with 15 bases between them. In germline, CDR1 is SNHLY, CDR2 FYNNEI. This CDR3 region has 14 residues. Here the CDR3 DNA reads TGTGCCAGCAGTCCCCCCGGGTCCTTGGAGACCCAGTACTTC. Amino acid sequence: CASSPPGSLETQYF.

This clonotype occurred once. The CDR3 bases are TGTGCCAGCAGTCGGGTGGCTAGCGGCCAAGAGACCCAGTACTTC. Its protein product is CASSRVASGQETQYF. The V gene is TRBV7-2, the J gene TRBJ2-5; 7 bases align to TRBD2. Germline V gene lookup returns CDR1 SGHTA and CDR2 FQGNSA. The CDR3 totals 15 residues. Unmatched junction bases numbered 8, after V lost 6 bases and J lost 1 base.